The clone carrying this TCR beta chain has a count of ten or more. Its antigen is undetermined. The data belong to a study of molecular identifiers for immune sequencing clone quantification. Study-wide findings and caveats: Clones that exceeded 20 RNA copies held over 98% of effector molecules, yet under 1% in naive cells. Jurkat TCR RNA from one cell was spiked into around 1 million naive cells, and it was reportedly detectable there.

As CD8+CD4-CCR7+CD45RA+ cells, naive CD8 T cells were sorted. V shed 6 bases and J shed 2 bases, with 11 bases lying between them. This CDR3 spans 13 amino acids. Germline loops: CDR1 MDHEN, CDR2 SYDVKM. Each CDR3 protein gets one entry after TCRdb re-called the PCR reads with MiXCR. The sample carries more than 550,000 distinct CDR3 sequences, about 25% recorded once. This TCR was sampled from a human donor in good health. Some libraries in this study had Jurkat cell RNA spiked in. The sequenced material came from naive CD8+ T cells from blood, with Jurkat cell RNA spiked in. The subset is: FACS-sorted CD8+CD4-CCR7+CD45RA+ naive T cells. The chain is built from TRBV28 and TRBJ2-7; D ambiguous. The CDR3 protein is CASRVDGTYEQYF. Here the CDR3 DNA reads TGTGCCAGCAGGGTTGACGGTACCTACGAGCAGTACTTC.